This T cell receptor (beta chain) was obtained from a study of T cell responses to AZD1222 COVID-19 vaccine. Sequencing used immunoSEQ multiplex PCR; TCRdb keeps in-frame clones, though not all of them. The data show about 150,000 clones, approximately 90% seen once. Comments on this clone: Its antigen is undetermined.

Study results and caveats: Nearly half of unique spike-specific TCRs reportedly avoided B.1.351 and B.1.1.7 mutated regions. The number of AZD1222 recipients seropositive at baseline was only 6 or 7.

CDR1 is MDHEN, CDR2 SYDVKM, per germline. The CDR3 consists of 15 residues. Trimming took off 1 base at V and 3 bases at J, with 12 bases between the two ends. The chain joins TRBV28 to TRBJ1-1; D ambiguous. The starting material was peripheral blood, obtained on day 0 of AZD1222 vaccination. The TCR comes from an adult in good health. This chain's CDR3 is CASSLFALGDTEAFF. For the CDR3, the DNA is TGTGCCAGCAGTTTATTTGCGCTCGGGGACACTGAAGCTTTCTTT.